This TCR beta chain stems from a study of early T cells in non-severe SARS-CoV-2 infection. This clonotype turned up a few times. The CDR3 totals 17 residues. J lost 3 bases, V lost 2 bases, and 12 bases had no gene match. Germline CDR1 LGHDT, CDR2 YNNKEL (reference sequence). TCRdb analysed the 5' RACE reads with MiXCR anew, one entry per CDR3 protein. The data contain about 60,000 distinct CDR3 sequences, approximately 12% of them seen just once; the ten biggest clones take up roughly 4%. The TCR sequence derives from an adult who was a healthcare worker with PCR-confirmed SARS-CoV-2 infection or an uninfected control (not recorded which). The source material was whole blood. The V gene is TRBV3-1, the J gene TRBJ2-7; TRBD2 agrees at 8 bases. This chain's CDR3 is CASSQNPVYGRGYEQYF. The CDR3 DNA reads TGTGCCAGCAGCCAAAACCCCGTGTACGGGAGGGGCTACGAGCAGTACTTC.